This is a list of T cell receptor beta chains from one sample in a study of PD-L1 blockade in urothelial cancer. The repertoire was sequenced with immunoSEQ multiplex PCR; TCRdb's copy has only in-frame clones and lacks some. The sample consists of tens of thousands of clones, roughly 78% of them appearing once. Sequences were derived from PBMCs, sampled around atezolizumab (anti-PD-L1) treatment. These TCRs come from a man between 65 and 80 years old with urothelial cancer. Each CDR3 is given with its conserved first and last residue. The D gene is left open where the match is weak. Clone size is given for some rows only: seen once, a few or many times, or a class if the clone is expanded.

>TRBV6-5|TRBJ1-1|TRBD1|once
TGTGCCAGCAGTTACGGACAGGGTTTCACTGAAGCTTTCTTT
CASSYGQGFTEAFF
>TRBV2|TRBJ1-1|.|.
TGTGCCAGCACCATCAGGGGAACTGAAGCTTTCTTT
CASTIRGTEAFF
>TRBV5-6|TRBJ2-7|TRBD2|.
TGTGCCAGCAGCCCCGGACTAGCCTCATCCTACGAGCAGTACTTC
CASSPGLASSYEQYF
>TRBV15|TRBJ2-4|.|.
TGTGCCACCAGCAGTGAACGGTTGGGGGGTTACATTCAGTACTTC
CATSSERLGGYIQYF
>TRBV5-1|TRBJ1-5|.|.
TGCGCCAGCAGCCTCGACGGGGATCAGCCCCAGCATTTT
CASSLDGDQPQHF
>TRBV4-1|TRBJ2-3|TRBD2|.
TGCGCCAGCAGCCATCCGACGGGGATAGCGGGGGGCACAGATACGCAGTATTTT
CASSHPTGIAGGTDTQYF
>TRBV5-8|TRBJ2-5|.|.
TGTGCCAGCAGCTTGGTCCAGGGGGAGACCCAGTACTTC
CASSLVQGETQYF
>TRBV5-1|TRBJ2-5|TRBD1|.
TGCGCCAGCAGCCCCTCCGGGACAGGAGGAAAGACCCAGTACTTC
CASSPSGTGGKTQYF
>TRBV5-4|TRBJ2-2|.|few
TGTGCCAGCAGCTTGGCCCAGGGAACCGGGGAGCTGTTTTTT
CASSLAQGTGELFF
>TRBV6-1|TRBJ1-2|.|.
TGTGCCAGCAGTTTGGGGGGACGGAGCTATGGCTACACCTTC
CASSLGGRSYGYTF
>TRBV2|TRBJ2-2|.|.
TGTGCCAGCAGGCAGGGAGGGGGGGGCACCGGGGAGCTGTTTTTT
CASRQGGGGTGELFF
>TRBV7-2|TRBJ2-1|TRBD2|.
TGTGCCAGCAGCTCCCAGCGGGGCGCCTACAATGAGCAGTTCTTC
CASSSQRGAYNEQFF